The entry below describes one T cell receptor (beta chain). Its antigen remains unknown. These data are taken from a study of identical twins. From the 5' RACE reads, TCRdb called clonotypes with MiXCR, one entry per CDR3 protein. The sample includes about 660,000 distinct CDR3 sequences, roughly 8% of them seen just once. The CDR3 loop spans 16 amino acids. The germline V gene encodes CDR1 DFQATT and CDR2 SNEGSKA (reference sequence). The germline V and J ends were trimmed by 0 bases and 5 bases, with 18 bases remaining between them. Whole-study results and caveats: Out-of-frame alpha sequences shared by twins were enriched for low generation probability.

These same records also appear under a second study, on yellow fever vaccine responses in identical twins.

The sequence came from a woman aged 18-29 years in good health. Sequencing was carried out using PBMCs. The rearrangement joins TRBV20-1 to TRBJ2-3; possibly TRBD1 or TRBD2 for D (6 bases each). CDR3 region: CSARDLLRGARDTQYF. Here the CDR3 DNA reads TGCAGTGCTAGAGATCTCTTAAGGGGGGCAAGAGATACGCAGTATTTT.